This T cell receptor (beta chain) was identified during a study of CD8+CD57+ T cells in acquired aplastic anemia. V was shortened by 3 bases and J by 9 bases, with 13 bases between the two germline ends. The CDR3 consists of 13 residues. Germline V lookup: CDR1 LNHDA, CDR2 SQIVND (reference sequence). TCR beta VDJ and CDR3 profiles were obtained from a genomic DNA template. TCRdb ran MiXCR on the reads and lists one entry per CDR3 protein. The data show 250,000 to 350,000 distinct CDR3 sequences, with 50% to 70% seen just once and 8% held by the top ten. A word on this clonotype: Its matching antigen is unknown.

Whole-study results and caveats: Simpson's diversity of CD8+ cells was not significantly different in patients compared with controls.

The source is a human donor with severe aplastic anemia or a healthy control (not recorded which). V and J are TRBV19 and TRBJ2-3; TRBD2 is a possible D gene (5 bases). Sequencing was carried out using sorted CD4+, CD8+, or CD8+CD57+ T cells (not recorded which) from PBMCs. The CDR3 nucleotides are TGTGCCAGTAGTATGGGTGCCGGGGTAACGCAGTATTTT. Residues: CASSMGAGVTQYF.